The TCR beta chain described here comes from a study of immune characterization of retroperitoneal liposarcoma. TCRdb reanalysed the PCR reads using MiXCR and keeps one entry per CDR3 protein. There are 8,500 to 14,000 distinct CDR3 sequences in the sample; around half occur only once, and roughly a tenth lies in the top ten. This CDR3 has 14 amino acids. Germline lookup yields CDR1 MNHNS and CDR2 SASEGT. Specimen: tumor tissue. The genes are TRBV6-1 and TRBJ2-4; 7 bases map to TRBD2. The DNA end favors TRBJ2-7, so the J call may be wrong. The receptor was derived from a female donor with retroperitoneal liposarcoma. CDR3 residues: CATGGTGGSYEQYF. CDR3 in DNA: TGTGCCACCGGGGGGACGGGGGGCTCCTACGAGCAGTACTTC.